This T cell receptor (beta chain) was identified during a study of blood T cell repertoires in COVID-19. Looking at the study overall: The study drew acute and convalescent COVID-19 samples from the United States, Italy and Spain. PBMCs, B-cell-depleted T cells, or T cells were the source of the cDNA or gDNA that made up the material.

Per the germline V gene, CDR1 is LNHDA and CDR2 is SQIVND (reference sequence). The junction had 10 bases not matched to a gene; V was cut back by 3 bases and J by 1 base. The CDR3 extends over 18 amino acids. This clone has just a few counts. Authors' analysis steps: From reference gene primer amplification, estimates of nucleated cell counts were derived. Repertoires were generated with immunoSEQ multiplex PCR, while TCRdb's copy carries only in-frame clones and drops some. V and J calls and clone size come straight from that table; D and trimming were deduced from the DNA. In the table there are roughly 47,000 clones, approximately 88% of which are singletons.

The rearrangement links TRBV19 to TRBJ1-5; 9 bases fit TRBD1. This sequence originates from a man between 50 and 59 years old with acute or convalescent COVID-19. The sequencing input was peripheral blood. The CDR3 spells CASSIRTGAVGSNQPQHF. CDR3 coding DNA: TGTGCCAGTAGTATCCGGACAGGGGCCGTTGGGAGCAATCAGCCCCAGCATTTT.